This T cell receptor beta chain was captured by sequencing in a study of OX40 agonist ivuxolimab in advanced cancers. Background on the study: Each patient was given ivuxolimab into a vein every 2 weeks, at 0.01 to 10 mg/kg.

Repertoires were generated with immunoSEQ multiplex PCR, while TCRdb's copy carries only in-frame clones and drops some. The sample records about 94,000 clones, 87% being singletons. The CDR3 contains 13 residues. V lost 11 bases, J lost 6 bases, and 9 bases stayed unmatched. Germline CDR1 reads MNHNY; CDR2 reads SVGAGI (reference sequence). Broader study findings: More expanded clones were found, on average, in CD8+ than in CD4+ T cells. There were also nonresponders showing low normalized T-cell clonal expansion.

To note about this clone: Antigen specificity is unknown.

Baseline, cycle 4 day 1, and cycle 7 day 1 were the blood sampling points. The chain is built from TRBV6-6 and TRBJ2-1; 8 nucleotides agree with TRBD1. This receptor was obtained from an adult with an advanced solid tumor such as melanoma, head and neck, liver or kidney cancer. This specimen was CD4+ or CD8+ T cells sorted from blood, taken in a trial of the OX40 agonist ivuxolimab. The CDR3 region is CAVQGARGNEQFF. CDR3 DNA sequence: TGTGCCGTCCAGGGGGCAAGAGGCAATGAGCAGTTCTTC.